The 29 T cell receptor beta chains given below trace back to one sample, sequenced in a study of neurological immune-mediated disorders. One entry per CDR3 protein, called by TCRdb with MiXCR from the 5' RACE reads. The table records 40,000 to 45,000 distinct CDR3 sequences, about 13% of them present only once. Sequencing was done on a sample of PBMCs. Receptors were obtained from a female donor in good health.

This clonotype came up many times. The V call is TRBV20-1, the J call TRBJ1-5, with D perhaps TRBD1 (5 bases). Per germline, CDR1 DFQATT and CDR2 SNEGSKA (reference sequence). V lost 3 bases to trimming and J lost 3 bases, with 9 bases between them. The CDR3 is made up of 13 amino acids. The CDR3, as DNA: TGCAGTGCTAGCAGGGAGGTCAATCAGCCCCAGCATTTT. It specifies CSASREVNQPQHF.

This clonotype has at least ten counts. The chain links TRBV20-1 to TRBJ1-2; 7 positions match TRBD1. V lost 5 bases to trimming and J lost 5 bases; unmatched junction nucleotides: 8. Germline V CDR1 and CDR2: DFQATT, SNEGSKA (reference sequence). The CDR3 consists of 13 residues. In nucleotides, the CDR3 is TGCAGTGCTTCCTCCCAGGGGGTGTATGGCTACACCTTC. This sequence encodes CSASSQGVYGYTF.

This clonotype came up many times. CDR3 nucleotides: TGTGCCATCATGGGCAATAACAATGAGCAGTTCTTC. As protein: CAIMGNNNEQFF. This chain joins TRBV10-3 and TRBJ2-1; D is undetermined. Trimming pared 7 bases from V and 5 bases from J, leaving 9 bases between. The CDR3 totals 12 residues. Germline V gives CDR1 ENHRY, CDR2 SYGVKD.

In this sample, this clonotype turned up many times. V gene TRBV7-8 combines with J gene TRBJ1-1; D not certain. Per the germline V gene, CDR1 is SGHVS and CDR2 is FQNEAQ. This CDR3 has 12 amino acids. Between the trimmed V and J ends, which lost 7 bases and 4 bases, there was a span of 10 bases. The CDR3 coding sequence is TGTGCCAGCATAGGGTCGGGCACTGAAGCTTTCTTT. Translated: CASIGSGTEAFF.

V gene TRBV19 combines with J gene TRBJ2-1, with a weak D call TRBD1 (6 bases). This CDR3 spans 14 amino acids. Germline assignment: CDR1 LNHDA and CDR2 SQIVND (reference sequence). V shed 7 bases and J shed 4 bases, with 14 bases lying between them. The CDR3 sequence is CASNQGQTYNEQFF. In nucleotides, the CDR3 is TGTGCCAGTAACCAAGGACAGACATACAATGAGCAGTTCTTC.

Concerning this clonotype: It is likely a read error, because the conserved phenylalanine at the end of the CDR3 is missing. The chain uses TRBV5-1 and TRBJ2-5, with 11 bases lining up with TRBD2. Germline-derived CDR1 and CDR2 are SGHRS and YFSETQ. CDR3 length: 15 amino acids. V gave up 6 bases and J gave up 1 base; unmatched junction bases: 5. As DNA, the CDR3 is TGCGCCAGCATTTCTAGCGGGAGGCTCCAAGAGACCCAGTACTTA. Its protein is CASISSGRLQETQYL.

This clonotype was picked up many times. The rearrangement links TRBV29-1 to TRBJ1-1; 10 bases agree with TRBD1. CDR1 and CDR2 (germline): SQVTM, ANQGSEA. This CDR3 has 13 residues. V gave up 4 bases and J gave up 5 bases; unmatched junction bases: 4. The CDR3 nucleotides read TGCAGCGTTGGACAGGGGGCGAGTACTGAAGCTTTCTTT. This encodes CSVGQGASTEAFF.

This clonotype was observed at least ten times. The chain employs TRBV6-5 and TRBJ1-2; D not certain. V lost 4 bases and J 3 bases, leaving 9 bases between the germline ends. The germline gives CDR1 MNHEY, CDR2 SVGAGI. The length of the CDR3 is 13 residues. CDR3 coding DNA: TGTGCCAGCAGTTTCGAACGCTACTATGGCTACACCTTC. As protein: CASSFERYYGYTF.

This clonotype is medium-sized (0.01 to 0.1%) by share. V is TRBV5-1 and J is TRBJ2-5; D is unclear. V was pared by 7 bases and J by 0 bases, with 4 bases between. Germline assignment: CDR1 SGHRS and CDR2 YFSETQ. The length of the CDR3 is 11 residues. The CDR3 nucleotides read TGCGCCAGCGCCAACCAAGAGACCCAGTACTTC. This sequence encodes CASANQETQYF.

This clonotype was seen many times. The rearrangement uses TRBV9 and TRBJ2-7; a possible D gene is TRBD2 (6 bases). The V gene lost 0 bases and the J gene lost 2 bases, with 9 bases spanning the gap. Germline values: CDR1 SGDLS, CDR2 YYNGEE. The CDR3 spans 14 residues. The CDR3 here is CASSVGGGAYEQYF. CDR3 coding DNA: TGTGCCAGCAGCGTAGGAGGAGGGGCCTACGAGCAGTACTTC.

This clonotype was observed many times. For the CDR3, the DNA is TGTGCCAGCAGTGAATTTGACAGGGGAGTAGGTAAGACTGAAGCTTTCTTT. Translated: CASSEFDRGVGKTEAFF. The genes are TRBV25-1 and TRBJ1-1; 8 bases match TRBD1. The V gene's germline CDR1 is MGHDK and CDR2 SYGVNS. The CDR3 runs 17 residues. Losses at the gene ends were 1 base for V and 5 bases for J; bases not matched to a gene: 12.

This clonotype was counted at least ten times. The V and J genes are TRBV20-1 and TRBJ2-7; 11 bases line up with TRBD2. The length of the CDR3 is 13 residues. Germline V CDR1 and CDR2: DFQATT, SNEGSKA (reference sequence). Trimming took 3 bases from V and 4 from J; bases not matched to a gene: 2. The CDR3 region is CSARTSGNYEQYF. Here the CDR3 DNA reads TGCAGTGCTAGGACTAGCGGGAATTACGAGCAGTACTTC.

This clonotype was found many times. The chain is built from TRBV12-3 or TRBV12-4 and TRBJ1-3; the D is unclear. This CDR3 spans 13 amino acids. Trimming removed 4 bases from V and 0 bases from J, with 4 bases in between. The DNA of the CDR3 is TGTGCCAGCAGTTGGGTCTCTGGAAACACCATATATTTT. Encoded protein: CASSWVSGNTIYF.

In its sample, this clonotype was seen many times. The CDR3 sequence: CSANAPRFSEQYF. The CDR3 DNA follows: TGCAGTGCTAATGCGCCCCGGTTCTCCGAGCAGTACTTC. The V gene is TRBV20-1, the J gene TRBJ2-7; D remains ambiguous. V was pared by 4 bases and J by 6 bases, with 16 bases between. The CDR3 is 13 amino acids. Looked up from germline, CDR1 is DFQATT and CDR2 is SNEGSKA (reference sequence).

This clonotype occurred a few times. V is TRBV18 and J is TRBJ2-3, with 8 bases aligning to TRBD2. CDR3 size: 18 residues. The V and J ends lost 2 bases and 6 bases, in that order; junction bases with no gene match: 16. Looked up from germline, CDR1 is KGHSH and CDR2 is LQKENI. The CDR3 DNA reads TGTGCCAGCTCACCATGGCCGACCTGGCGGGGGGCCGGGGATACGCAGTATTTT. Translating gives CASSPWPTWRGAGDTQYF.

This clonotype was found many times. The chain combines TRBV5-1 with TRBJ1-2; no clear D. CDR3 length: 13 residues. Trimming shortened V by 2 bases and J by 4 bases, and 9 bases separated the two germline ends. The germline CDR1 and CDR2 sequences are SGHRS and YFSETQ. The CDR3 nucleotides are TGCGCCAGCAGCTTTGAGGGAGGCTATGGCTACACCTTC. It is translated as CASSFEGGYGYTF.

The table lists this clonotype with many counts. The chain couples TRBV29-1 to TRBJ1-2, with 12 bases aligning to TRBD1. CDR1 SQVTM and CDR2 ANQGSEA come from the germline V gene. Trimming removed 6 bases from V and 7 bases from J; junction bases left unmatched: 3. There are 12 residues in the CDR3. CDR3 loop: CSVGQGAGGYTF. The DNA of the CDR3 is TGCAGCGTGGGACAGGGGGCTGGTGGCTACACCTTC.

This clonotype was counted many times. The rearrangement uses TRBV6-6 and TRBJ1-2; D is unresolved. V shed 7 bases and J shed 4 bases, with 16 bases lying between them. CDR1 MNHNY and CDR2 SVGAGI come from the germline V gene (reference sequence). The CDR3 extends over 14 amino acids. CDR3 amino acids: CASTESGRVYGYTF. The CDR3 DNA is TGTGCCAGCACCGAATCGGGGAGGGTCTATGGCTACACCTTC.

This clonotype was counted ten times or more. V usage is TRBV3-1 and J usage is TRBJ1-4; D is unclear. The germline V gene has CDR1 LGHDT and CDR2 YNNKEL (reference sequence). The length of the CDR3 is 16 residues. V dropped 5 bases and J dropped 1 base, with 14 bases sitting between them. CDR3 in DNA: TGTGCCAGCAGCTACCTTTGGGGAGGAACTAATGAAAAACTGTTTTTT. It is translated as CASSYLWGGTNEKLFF.

To note about this clonotype: A much larger clone differs from this one at a single base, so this may be a read error. The chain uses TRBV30 and TRBJ2-1; 10 nucleotides agree with TRBD2. The CDR3 length is 13 residues. Germline CDR1 and CDR2: GTSNPN and SVGIG (reference sequence). V lost 8 bases and J lost 9; bases outside the gene matches: 10. CDR3 amino acids: CASAGLAATEQFF. In DNA form, the CDR3 reads TGTGCCAGCGCCGGACTAGCGGCTACTGAGCAGTTCTTC.

This clonotype has ten or more counts. The chain has TRBV7-2 and TRBJ2-3, with D tentatively TRBD1 (6 bases). CDR3 length equals 15 residues. Trimming cost V 2 bases and J 2 bases, with 11 bases left between them. CDR1 and CDR2 from the germline V gene are SGHTA and FQGNSA. The CDR3 nucleotides read TGTGCCAGCAGCTTAAATGACAGGCCCACAGATACGCAGTATTTT. As protein: CASSLNDRPTDTQYF.

This clonotype showed up many times. The V gene is TRBV5-1, the J gene TRBJ2-1; TRBD2 matches at 10 bases. V was clipped by 0 bases and J by 3 bases; unmatched bases: 3. CDR3 size: 16 residues. Germline CDR1 and CDR2: SGHRS and YFSETQ. The CDR3 here is CASSLASGGNYNEQFF. The DNA for the CDR3 is TGCGCCAGCAGCTTGGCTAGCGGGGGAAACTACAATGAGCAGTTCTTC.

This clonotype was counted ten times or more. The CDR3, as DNA: TGCGCCAGCAGCGTACAGGGAGGGAACACTGAAGCTTTCTTT. It translates to CASSVQGGNTEAFF. The chain is built from TRBV5-1 and TRBJ1-1, with D perhaps TRBD1 (6 bases). The V gene lost 4 bases and the J gene lost 1 base, with 11 bases spanning the gap. The CDR3 is 14 amino acids. The V gene's germline CDR1 is SGHRS and CDR2 YFSETQ.

This clonotype was recorded many times. The rearrangement links TRBV5-5 to TRBJ2-7; TRBD2 might be the D (6 bases). CDR3 length: 15 residues. Germline V gives CDR1 SGHKS, CDR2 YYEKEE (reference sequence). V was pared by 0 bases and J by 3 bases, with 13 bases between. CDR3 nucleotide sequence: TGTGCCAGCAGCTTGGATTTTACGGGACTCTACGAGCAGTACTTC. Residues: CASSLDFTGLYEQYF.

This clonotype was found a few times. This CDR3 is missing its conserved last phenylalanine or tryptophan, likely due to a read error. The CDR3 spells CTSSLVMTGLSTDTQYS. The CDR3 DNA reads TGCACCAGCAGCTTGGTTATGACAGGGTTGAGCACAGATACGCAGTATTCT. The J gene is TRBJ2-3, the V gene TRBV5-1; 7 nucleotides align to TRBD1. The CDR3 has 17 amino acids. Germline CDR1 is SGHRS and CDR2 is YFSETQ.

Ten or more counts support this clonotype. The rearrangement links TRBV7-8 to TRBJ2-2; D not resolved. Germline assignment: CDR1 SGHVS and CDR2 FQNEAQ. The CDR3 runs 14 residues. The ends were cut back, 1 base at V and 7 bases at J, with 10 bases in the middle. The CDR3 sequence is CASSLGTTDGELFF. The CDR3 nucleotides read TGTGCCAGCAGCTTAGGAACCACGGACGGGGAGCTGTTTTTT.

This clonotype was observed at least ten times. The chain employs TRBV7-2 and TRBJ1-1; the D gene is possibly TRBD1 (5 bases). The V gene's germline CDR1 is SGHTA and CDR2 FQGNSA. The CDR3 has 14 residues. V lost 3 bases to trimming and J lost 4 bases, with 12 bases between them. The DNA of the CDR3 is TGTGCCAGCAGCTTCACAGGTGGGAGCACTGAAGCTTTCTTT. It codes for CASSFTGGSTEAFF.

This clonotype was counted ten times or more. The chain has TRBV20-1 and TRBJ1-3; the match to TRBD1 covers 7 bases. This CDR3 contains 14 residues. Germline lookup yields CDR1 DFQATT and CDR2 SNEGSKA (reference sequence). With 5 bases clipped from V and 0 bases from J, the junction kept 4 bases outside the gene matches. DNA of the CDR3: TGCAGTGCTTTACAGGGGCGCTCTGGAAACACCATATATTTT. It codes for CSALQGRSGNTIYF.

This clonotype was recorded at least ten times. V and J are TRBV4-2 and TRBJ2-7; the D gene is possibly TRBD1 (5 bases). The CDR3 covers 16 residues. The V end lost 1 base, the J end lost 2 bases, and 15 bases lay between the germline ends. CDR1 is LGHNA, CDR2 YNFKEQ, per germline. This CDR3 reads CASSQGAPTVTYEQYF. The CDR3 DNA follows: TGTGCCAGCAGCCAAGGCGCTCCGACAGTGACCTACGAGCAGTACTTC.